These 14 T cell receptor beta chains came from one sample sequenced in a study of prognosis after radiotherapy for stage I lung cancer. Multiplex PCR, run in two rounds, amplified TCR beta CDR3 from genomic DNA. Used in first-round PCR were primers specific to each TRBV and TRBJ gene. One entry per CDR3 protein, called by TCRdb with MiXCR from the multiplex PCR reads. The sample lists over 15,000 distinct CDR3 sequences, about a third seen once, with roughly 25% in the top ten. Sequenced here: PBMCs, sampled before or after stereotactic body radiation therapy (not recorded which). These TCRs come from a donor over 45 with non-small cell lung cancer.

This clonotype is labeled as medium-sized (0.01 to 0.1%). The CDR3 DNA is TGTGCCAGCAGTTTAGAGCGGGACCCAGGCACAGATACGCAGTATTTT. Protein sequence: CASSLERDPGTDTQYF. This chain links TRBV27 with TRBJ2-3, with 7 positions matching TRBD2. Germline V CDR1 and CDR2: MNHEY, SMNVEV (reference sequence). The V and J ends lost 2 bases and 1 base, in that order; junction bases with no gene match: 6. There are 16 residues in the CDR3.

Comments on this clonotype: This likely came from a read error, as a far larger clone is one base away. J is TRBJ2-1 and V is TRBV7-9, with 10 bases lining up with TRBD2. With V trimmed by 6 bases and J by 9 bases, 5 bases remained unmatched. Germline CDR1 and CDR2: SEHNR and FQNEAQ (reference sequence). The CDR3 covers 13 residues. CDR3 in amino acids: CASSLAGESEQFF. CDR3 nucleotides: TGTGCCAGCAGTCTAGCGGGAGAGAGTGAGCAGTTCTTC.

Points on this clonotype: A junction boundary mismatches the germline segment, possibly from a read error. This chain links TRBV25-1 with TRBJ2-2, with no clear D. Germline lookup yields CDR1 MGHDK and CDR2 SYGVNS. The CDR3 runs 15 residues. The CDR3 nucleotides read TGTGACAGCAGTGAATCGTACACACCCACAGGGGAGCTGTTTTTT. Its protein is CDSSESYTPTGELFF.

This clonotype came up many times. The chain has TRBV15 and TRBJ2-7, with 7 positions matching TRBD1. There are 13 residues in the CDR3. V lost 1 base to trimming and J lost 8 bases; unmatched junction nucleotides: 5. Germline loops: CDR1 LNHNV, CDR2 YYDKDF (reference sequence). The CDR3 nucleotides are TGTGCCACCAGCAGAGGACAGGGTTTACAGCAGTACTTC. The encoded protein is CATSRGQGLQQYF.

The table lists this clonotype with many counts. This chain joins TRBV30 and TRBJ2-3; unclear D gene. Germline assignment: CDR1 GTSNPN and CDR2 SVGIG (reference sequence). CDR3 length: 12 amino acids. V lost 4 bases and J lost 6, with 11 bases in between. In DNA form, the CDR3 reads TGTGCCTGGACAGGCACCCGGGATACGCAGTATTTT. Translation: CAWTGTRDTQYF.

This clonotype was seen repeatedly, ten times or more. The chain is built from TRBV7-9 and TRBJ2-1, with 11 bases fitting TRBD1. Germline CDR1 and CDR2: SEHNR and FQNEAQ (reference sequence). The CDR3 sequence is 16 residues long. The trim removed 4 bases at V and 0 bases at J, leaving 2 bases unmatched. In DNA form, the CDR3 reads TGTGCCAGCAGCTGGGGACAGGGGGGCTCCTACAATGAGCAGTTCTTC. This encodes CASSWGQGGSYNEQFF.

The genes are TRBV6-2 or TRBV6-3 and TRBJ1-2; D not certain. This CDR3 is 14 amino acids long. Looked up from germline, CDR1 is MNHEY and CDR2 is SVGEGT. The CDR3 here is CVNRFSGPGYGYTF. CDR3 in DNA: TGTGTCAACAGATTCAGCGGCCCCGGCTATGGCTACACCTTC.

Ten or more counts support this clonotype. The rearrangement links TRBV10-3 to TRBJ2-2, with D possibly matching TRBD1 (6 bases). Trimming took 2 bases from V and 4 from J, leaving 26 bases between them. The CDR3 sequence is 20 residues long. Per the germline V gene, CDR1 is ENHRY and CDR2 is SYGVKD. Here the CDR3 DNA reads TGTGCCATCAGTGAGCCTCCGGGGTCAGGGGCGCGGTTGGGCACCGGGGAGCTGTTTTTT. This gives the protein CAISEPPGSGARLGTGELFF.

For this clonotype: A clone one base away is much larger, so this may be a read error. This chain links TRBV5-4 with TRBJ2-7, with 10 positions matching TRBD2. This CDR3 is 18 amino acids long. Per the germline V gene, CDR1 is SGHNT and CDR2 is YYREEE (reference sequence). The V segment lost 3 bases and the J segment 4 bases; nucleotides outside the gene matches: 16. In DNA, the CDR3 is TGTGCCAGCAGCTGGGCCTCCGGGCGCGGGACTAGCGAATACGAGCAGTACTTC. It is translated as CASSWASGRGTSEYEQYF.

This clonotype counts as medium-sized (0.01 to 0.1%). V is TRBV6-2 or TRBV6-3 and J is TRBJ2-1; possibly TRBD2 for D (5 bases). Looked up from germline, CDR1 is MNHEY and CDR2 is SVGEGT. The CDR3 is 16 residues long. V dropped 4 bases and J dropped 6 bases, with 19 bases sitting between them. CDR3 sequence: CASSSALSEGGNEQFF. In DNA form, the CDR3 reads TGTGCCAGCAGTTCCGCATTATCTGAGGGTGGCAATGAGCAGTTCTTC.

This clonotype was observed at least ten times. V usage is TRBV4-1 and J usage is TRBJ2-1; weak D call: TRBD2 (6 bases). This CDR3 has 13 residues. Germline V gene lookup returns CDR1 MGHRA and CDR2 YSYEKL. Deletions cut 3 bases from V and 4 bases from J, with 7 bases between. The CDR3 region is CASSQEGYNEQFF. For the CDR3, the DNA is TGCGCCAGCAGCCAGGAGGGGTACAATGAGCAGTTCTTC.

The sample holds many counts of this clonotype. The J gene is TRBJ2-3, the V gene TRBV6-1, with TRBD1 matching over 9 bases. CDR3 length: 15 residues. CDR1 is MNHNS and CDR2 is SASEGT in the germline V gene. J gave up 4 bases and V 6 bases, and 8 bases lay outside the gene matches. The CDR3 region is CASSPGQGGSDTQYF. The DNA of the CDR3 is TGTGCCAGCAGCCCGGGACAGGGAGGCTCAGATACGCAGTATTTT.

The genes are TRBV10-3 and TRBJ2-3, with 9 nucleotides matching TRBD1. The CDR3 covers 14 residues. The ends lost 4 bases at V and 8 bases at J; junction bases unmatched: 7. Per the germline V gene, CDR1 is ENHRY and CDR2 is SYGVKD. The CDR3 sequence: CAISVQGQGGTQYF. The CDR3 coding sequence is TGTGCCATCAGTGTTCAGGGACAGGGTGGTACGCAGTATTTT.

Details on this clonotype: The CDR3 carries no conserved terminal phenylalanine or tryptophan, so it likely arises from a read error. The chain uses TRBV2 and TRBJ1-5; possible D gene TRBD1, 6 bases. The ends were cut back, 7 bases at V and 3 bases at J, with 7 bases in the middle. CDR1 and CDR2 (germline): SNHLY, FYNNEI. This CDR3 has 12 amino acids. The CDR3 loop is CASKGDNQPQHP. CDR3 sequence (DNA): TGTGCCAGCAAGGGGGACAATCAGCCCCAGCATCCT.